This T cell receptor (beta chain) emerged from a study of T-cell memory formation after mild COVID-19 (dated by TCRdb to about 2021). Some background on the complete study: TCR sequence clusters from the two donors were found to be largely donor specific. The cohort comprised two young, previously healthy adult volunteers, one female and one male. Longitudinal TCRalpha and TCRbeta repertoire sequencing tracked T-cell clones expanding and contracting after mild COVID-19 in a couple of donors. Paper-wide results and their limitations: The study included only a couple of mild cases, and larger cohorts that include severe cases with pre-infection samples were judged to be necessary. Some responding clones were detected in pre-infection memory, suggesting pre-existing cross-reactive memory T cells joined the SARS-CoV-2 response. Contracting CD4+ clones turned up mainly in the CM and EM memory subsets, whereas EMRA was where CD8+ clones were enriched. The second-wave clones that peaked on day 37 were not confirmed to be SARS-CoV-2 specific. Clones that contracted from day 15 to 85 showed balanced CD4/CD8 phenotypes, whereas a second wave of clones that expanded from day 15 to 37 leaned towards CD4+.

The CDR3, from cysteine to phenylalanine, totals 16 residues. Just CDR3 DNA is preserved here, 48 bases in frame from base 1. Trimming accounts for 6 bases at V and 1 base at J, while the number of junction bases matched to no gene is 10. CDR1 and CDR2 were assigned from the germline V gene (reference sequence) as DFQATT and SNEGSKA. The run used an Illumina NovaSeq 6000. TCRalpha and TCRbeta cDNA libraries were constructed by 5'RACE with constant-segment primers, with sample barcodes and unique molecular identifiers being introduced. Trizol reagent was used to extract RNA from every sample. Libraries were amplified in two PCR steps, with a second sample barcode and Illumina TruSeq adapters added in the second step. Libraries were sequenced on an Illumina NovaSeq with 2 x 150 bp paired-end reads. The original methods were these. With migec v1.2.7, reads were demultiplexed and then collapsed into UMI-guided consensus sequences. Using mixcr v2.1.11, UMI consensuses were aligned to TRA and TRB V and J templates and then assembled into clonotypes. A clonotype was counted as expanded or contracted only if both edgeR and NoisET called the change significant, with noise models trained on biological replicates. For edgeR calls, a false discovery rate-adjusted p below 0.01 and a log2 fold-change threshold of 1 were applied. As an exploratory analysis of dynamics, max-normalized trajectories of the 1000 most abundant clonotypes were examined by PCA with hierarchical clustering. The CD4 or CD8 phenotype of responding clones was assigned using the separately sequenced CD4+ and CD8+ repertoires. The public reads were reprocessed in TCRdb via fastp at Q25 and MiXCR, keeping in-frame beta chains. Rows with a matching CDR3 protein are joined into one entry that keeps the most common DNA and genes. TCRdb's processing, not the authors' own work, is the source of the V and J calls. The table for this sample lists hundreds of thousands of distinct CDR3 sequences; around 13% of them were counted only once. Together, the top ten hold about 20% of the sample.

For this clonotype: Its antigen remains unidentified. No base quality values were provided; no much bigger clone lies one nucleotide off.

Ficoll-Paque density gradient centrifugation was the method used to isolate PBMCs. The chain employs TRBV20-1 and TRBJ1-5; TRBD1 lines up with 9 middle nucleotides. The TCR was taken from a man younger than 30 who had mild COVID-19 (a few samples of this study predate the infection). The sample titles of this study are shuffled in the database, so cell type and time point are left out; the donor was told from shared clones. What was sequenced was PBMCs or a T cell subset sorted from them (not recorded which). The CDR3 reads CSAPTTGGASNQPQHF. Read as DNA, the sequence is TGCAGTGCCCCCACTACAGGGGGCGCGAGCAATCAGCCCCAGCATTTT.